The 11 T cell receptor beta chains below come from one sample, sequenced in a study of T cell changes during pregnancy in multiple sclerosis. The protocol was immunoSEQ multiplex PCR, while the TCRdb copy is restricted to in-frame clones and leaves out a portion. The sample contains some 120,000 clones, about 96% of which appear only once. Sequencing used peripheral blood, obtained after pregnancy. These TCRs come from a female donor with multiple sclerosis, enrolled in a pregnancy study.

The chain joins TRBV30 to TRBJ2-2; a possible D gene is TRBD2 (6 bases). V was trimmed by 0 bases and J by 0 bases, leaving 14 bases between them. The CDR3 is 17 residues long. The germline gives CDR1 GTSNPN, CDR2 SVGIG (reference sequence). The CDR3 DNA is TGTGCCTGGAGTGTGGTCTCCGGGACTTCGAACACCGGGGAGCTGTTTTTT. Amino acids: CAWSVVSGTSNTGELFF.

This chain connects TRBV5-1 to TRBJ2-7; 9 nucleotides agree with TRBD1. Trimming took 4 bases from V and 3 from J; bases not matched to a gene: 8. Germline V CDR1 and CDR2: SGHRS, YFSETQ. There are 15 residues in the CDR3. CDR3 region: CASSTGSGQGYEQYF. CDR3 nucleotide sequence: TGCGCCAGCAGCACCGGTTCGGGACAGGGCTACGAGCAGTACTTC.

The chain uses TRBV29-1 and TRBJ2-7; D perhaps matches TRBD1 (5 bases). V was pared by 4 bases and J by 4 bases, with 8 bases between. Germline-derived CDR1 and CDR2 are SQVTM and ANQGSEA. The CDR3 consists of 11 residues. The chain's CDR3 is CSVAAGYEQYF. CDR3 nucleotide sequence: TGCAGCGTTGCTGCAGGGTACGAGCAGTACTTC.

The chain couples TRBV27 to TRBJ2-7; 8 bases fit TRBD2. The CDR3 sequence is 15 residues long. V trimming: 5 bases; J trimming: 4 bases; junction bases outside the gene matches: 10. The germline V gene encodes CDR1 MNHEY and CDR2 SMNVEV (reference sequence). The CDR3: CASSPLVGRGYEQYF. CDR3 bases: TGTGCCAGCAGTCCCCTAGTCGGGAGGGGTTACGAGCAGTACTTC.

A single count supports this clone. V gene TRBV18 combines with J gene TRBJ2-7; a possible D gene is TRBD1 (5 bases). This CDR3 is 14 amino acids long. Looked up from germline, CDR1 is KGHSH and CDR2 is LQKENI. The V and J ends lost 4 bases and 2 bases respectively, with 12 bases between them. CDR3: CASSLGHSTYEQYF. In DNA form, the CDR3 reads TGTGCCAGCTCACTCGGACACTCAACCTACGAGCAGTACTTC. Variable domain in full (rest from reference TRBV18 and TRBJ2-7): NAGVMQNPRHLVRRRGQEARLRCSPMKGHSHVYWYRQLPEEGLKFMVYLQKENIIDESGMPKERFSAEFPKEGPSILRIQQVVRGDSAAYFCASSLGHSTYEQYFGPGTRLTVT.

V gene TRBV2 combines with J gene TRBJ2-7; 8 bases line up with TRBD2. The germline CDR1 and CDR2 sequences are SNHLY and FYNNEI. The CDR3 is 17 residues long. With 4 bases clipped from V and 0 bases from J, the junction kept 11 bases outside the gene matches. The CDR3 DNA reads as TGTGCCAGCAGTGCTGGGCCTAGCGGGTACAGCTCCTACGAGCAGTACTTC. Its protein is CASSAGPSGYSSYEQYF.

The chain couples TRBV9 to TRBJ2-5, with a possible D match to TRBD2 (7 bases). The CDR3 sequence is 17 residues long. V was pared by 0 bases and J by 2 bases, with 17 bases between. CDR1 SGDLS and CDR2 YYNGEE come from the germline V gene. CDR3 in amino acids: CASSVATVGGTQETQYF. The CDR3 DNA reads TGTGCCAGCAGCGTAGCTACAGTGGGAGGGACACAAGAGACCCAGTACTTC.

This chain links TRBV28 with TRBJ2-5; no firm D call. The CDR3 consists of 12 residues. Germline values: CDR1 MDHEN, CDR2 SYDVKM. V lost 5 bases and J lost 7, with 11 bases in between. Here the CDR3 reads CASSPLPGTQYF. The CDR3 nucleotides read TGTGCCAGCAGTCCACTACCGGGGACCCAGTACTTC.

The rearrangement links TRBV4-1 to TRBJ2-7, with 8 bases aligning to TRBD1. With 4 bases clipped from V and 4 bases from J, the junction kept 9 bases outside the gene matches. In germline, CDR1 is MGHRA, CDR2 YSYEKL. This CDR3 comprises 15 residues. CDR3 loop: CASSREGQGQYEQYF. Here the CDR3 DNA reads TGCGCCAGCAGCCGGGAAGGACAGGGTCAGTACGAGCAGTACTTC.

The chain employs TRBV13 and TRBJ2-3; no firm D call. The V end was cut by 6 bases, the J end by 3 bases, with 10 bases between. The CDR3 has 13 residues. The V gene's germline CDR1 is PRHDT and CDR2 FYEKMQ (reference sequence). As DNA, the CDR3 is TGTGCCAGCAGGCAATTAGCTACAGATACGCAGTATTTT. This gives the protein CASRQLATDTQYF.

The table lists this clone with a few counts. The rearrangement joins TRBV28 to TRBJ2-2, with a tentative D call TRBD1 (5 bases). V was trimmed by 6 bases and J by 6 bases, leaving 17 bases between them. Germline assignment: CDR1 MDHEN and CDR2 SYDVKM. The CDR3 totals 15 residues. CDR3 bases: TGTGCCAGCAGCTTCAGGGTTGATCTAGCCGGGGAGCTGTTTTTT. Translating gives CASSFRVDLAGELFF.